The 7 T cell receptor beta chains presented below share a single source sample, sequenced in a study of OX40 agonist ivuxolimab in advanced cancers. The method was immunoSEQ multiplex PCR; TCRdb's version includes in-frame clones alone and lacks a portion of them. The sample lists 100,000 or so clones; 90% were seen once. The specimen was CD4+ or CD8+ T cells sorted from blood, collected in a trial of the OX40 agonist ivuxolimab. All receptors come from an adult with an advanced solid tumor such as melanoma, head and neck, liver or kidney cancer.

The chain employs TRBV4-1 and TRBJ1-2; 7 nucleotides agree with TRBD1. V lost 2 bases and J lost 7; bases outside the gene matches: 16. The CDR3 contains 17 residues. CDR1 is MGHRA and CDR2 is YSYEKL in the germline V gene. The CDR3 sequence: CASSQPRAGGFVSGYTF. CDR3 DNA: TGCGCCAGCAGCCAACCCCGGGCAGGGGGTTTCGTTAGTGGCTACACCTTC.

This clone appeared a single time. The rearrangement links TRBV7-3 to TRBJ2-2; 12 bases line up with TRBD2. The V and J ends lost 5 bases and 0 bases, in that order; junction bases with no gene match: 1. Germline assignment: CDR1 SGHTA and CDR2 FQGTGA. This CDR3 has 16 residues. CDR3 sequence (DNA): TGTGCCAGCAGCCCTAGCGGGAGGGCGAACACCGGGGAGCTGTTTTTT. Residues: CASSPSGRANTGELFF.

The rearrangement joins TRBV7-3 to TRBJ2-7; 10 bases are shared with TRBD2. CDR3 length: 12 amino acids. Germline lookup yields CDR1 SGHTA and CDR2 FQGTGA. V lost 4 bases and J lost 12; bases outside the gene matches: 6. The CDR3 DNA sequence: TGTGCCAGCAGCTCGGGACTAGCGAGCTGGTACTTC. Its protein is CASSSGLASWYF.

The chain combines TRBV18 with TRBJ1-3; D gene uncertain. CDR3 length: 15 amino acids. Germline-derived CDR1 and CDR2 are KGHSH and LQKENI. Between the trimmed V and J ends, which lost 0 bases and 1 base, there was a span of 7 bases. CDR3 in amino acids: CASSPPSQSGNTIYF. The CDR3 DNA reads as TGTGCCAGCTCACCACCGTCGCAGTCTGGAAACACCATATATTTT.

The V call is TRBV15, the J call TRBJ1-1; weak D call: TRBD1 (5 bases). There are 15 residues in the CDR3. Germline CDR1 reads LNHNV; CDR2 reads YYDKDF (reference sequence). Trimming took 1 base from V and 6 from J, leaving 15 bases between them. CDR3 nucleotide sequence: TGTGCCACCAGCAGAGTGGGACGGGGATTTGCTGAAGCTTTCTTT. It yields the protein CATSRVGRGFAEAFF.

This clone has a single count. The genes are TRBV19 and TRBJ2-1, with 8 bases identical to TRBD2. Germline-derived CDR1 and CDR2 are LNHDA and SQIVND (reference sequence). The CDR3 runs to 15 residues. Trimming at V came to 4 bases and at J to 15 bases, leaving 17 bases not matched to a gene. CDR3 coding DNA: TGTGCCAGTAGTAAAACCCCCGGGAGTAGCGGGACTCTGTTCTTC. It translates to CASSKTPGSSGTLFF.

The chain links TRBV15 to TRBJ1-1; a possible D gene is TRBD1 (6 bases). Looked up from germline, CDR1 is LNHNV and CDR2 is YYDKDF (reference sequence). The germline V and J ends were trimmed by 0 bases and 2 bases, with 10 bases remaining between them. The CDR3 sequence is 15 residues long. CDR3 in amino acids: CATSRDLTGNTEAFF. The DNA of the CDR3 is TGTGCCACCAGCAGAGATTTGACAGGTAACACTGAAGCTTTCTTT.